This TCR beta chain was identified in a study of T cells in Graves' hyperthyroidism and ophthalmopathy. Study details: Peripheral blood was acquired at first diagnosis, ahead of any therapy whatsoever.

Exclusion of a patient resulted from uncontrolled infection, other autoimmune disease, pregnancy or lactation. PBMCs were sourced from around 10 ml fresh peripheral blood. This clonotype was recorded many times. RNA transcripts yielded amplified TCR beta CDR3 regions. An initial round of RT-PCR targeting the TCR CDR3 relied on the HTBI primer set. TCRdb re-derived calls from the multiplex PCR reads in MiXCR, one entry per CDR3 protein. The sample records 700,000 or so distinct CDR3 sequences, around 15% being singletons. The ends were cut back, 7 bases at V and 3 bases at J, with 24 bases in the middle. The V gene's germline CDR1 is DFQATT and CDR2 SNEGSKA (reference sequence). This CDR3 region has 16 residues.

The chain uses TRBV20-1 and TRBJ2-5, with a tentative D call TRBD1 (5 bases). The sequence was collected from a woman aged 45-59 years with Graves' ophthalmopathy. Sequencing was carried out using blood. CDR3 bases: TGCAGTGTCTCCGCCCCGGCACTCCAAGGGGAAGAGACCCAGTACTTC. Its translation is CSVSAPALQGEETQYF.